This TCR beta chain emerged from a study of Tregs in tolerant kidney transplant recipients. Findings and caveats of the study: For some patients, primers changed over time, blocking nucleotide-level comparison. Tregs expanded with activated donor B cells seemed most donor-specific. Antigen-driven expansion was suggested because donor-specific Tregs expanded more than all Tregs in tolerant patients.

CD4+CD25+CD127- Tregs, CD4+CD25- non-Tregs, CD4 and CD8 cells were sorted. The V gene lost 3 bases and the J gene lost 7 bases, with 10 bases spanning the gap. The germline V gene has CDR1 MRHNA and CDR2 SNTAGT. The CDR3 totals 13 residues. This clone has a handful of counts. The antigen is not known. Using immunoSEQ multiplex PCR, the repertoire was profiled, and TCRdb retains in-frame clones only, with some absent. The data contain some 66,000 clones, roughly 90% of them seen just once; the ten biggest clones take up 9.5% to 13%. This TCR was recovered from a human donor who received a combined kidney and bone marrow transplant. The rearrangement links TRBV6-4 to TRBJ2-1; D gene uncertain. The source material was CD8+ T cells from blood, sampled before the transplant. CDR3 loop: CASSDSSLNEQFF. DNA for the CDR3: TGTGCCAGCAGTGATAGCTCTCTGAATGAGCAGTTCTTC.